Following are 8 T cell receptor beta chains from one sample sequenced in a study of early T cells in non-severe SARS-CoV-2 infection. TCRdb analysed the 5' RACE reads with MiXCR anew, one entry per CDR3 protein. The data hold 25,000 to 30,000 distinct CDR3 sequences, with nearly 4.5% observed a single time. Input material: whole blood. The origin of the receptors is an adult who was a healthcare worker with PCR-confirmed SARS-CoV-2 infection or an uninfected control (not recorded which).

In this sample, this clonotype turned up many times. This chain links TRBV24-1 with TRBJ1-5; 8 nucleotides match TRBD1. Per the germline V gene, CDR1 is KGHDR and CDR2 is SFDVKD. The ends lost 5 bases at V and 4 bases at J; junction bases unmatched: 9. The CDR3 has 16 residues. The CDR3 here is CATSVLDREDNQPQHF. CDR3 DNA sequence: TGTGCCACCAGTGTCCTGGACAGGGAGGATAATCAGCCCCAGCATTTT.

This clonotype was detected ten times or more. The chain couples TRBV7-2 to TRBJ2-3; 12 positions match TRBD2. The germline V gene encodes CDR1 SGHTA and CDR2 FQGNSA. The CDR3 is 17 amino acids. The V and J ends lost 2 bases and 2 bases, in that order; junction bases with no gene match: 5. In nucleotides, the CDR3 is TGTGCCAGCAGCTTAATGCCTAGCGGGGGGGCCACAGATACGCAGTATTTT. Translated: CASSLMPSGGATDTQYF.

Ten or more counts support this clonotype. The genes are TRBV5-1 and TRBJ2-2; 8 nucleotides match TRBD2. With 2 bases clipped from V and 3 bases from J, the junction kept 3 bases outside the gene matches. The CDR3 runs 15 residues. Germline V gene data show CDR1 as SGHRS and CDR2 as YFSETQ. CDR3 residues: CASSFRSGDTGELFF. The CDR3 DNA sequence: TGCGCCAGCAGCTTCCGTAGCGGGGACACCGGGGAGCTGTTTTTT.

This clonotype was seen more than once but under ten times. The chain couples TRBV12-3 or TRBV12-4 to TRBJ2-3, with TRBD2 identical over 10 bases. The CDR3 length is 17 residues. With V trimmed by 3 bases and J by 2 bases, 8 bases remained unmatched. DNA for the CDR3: TGTGCCAGCAGTTTCTACCTAGCGGGGGCTAACACAGATACGCAGTATTTT. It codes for CASSFYLAGANTDTQYF.

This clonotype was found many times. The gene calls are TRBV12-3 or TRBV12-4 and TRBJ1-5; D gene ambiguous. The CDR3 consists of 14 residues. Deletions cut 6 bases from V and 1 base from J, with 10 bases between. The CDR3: CASSLLGSNQPQHF. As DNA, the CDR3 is TGTGCCAGCAGCCTCCTTGGCAGCAATCAGCCCCAGCATTTT.

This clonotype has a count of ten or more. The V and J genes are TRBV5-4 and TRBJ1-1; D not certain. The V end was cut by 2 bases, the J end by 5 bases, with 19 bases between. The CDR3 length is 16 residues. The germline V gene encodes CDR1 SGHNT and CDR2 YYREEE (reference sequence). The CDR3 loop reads CASSLGTPAAGTEAFF. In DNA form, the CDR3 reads TGTGCCAGCAGCTTAGGAACACCCGCCGCGGGGACTGAAGCTTTCTTT.

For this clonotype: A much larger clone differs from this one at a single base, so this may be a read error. CDR3 DNA sequence: TGTGCCAGCAGTGAAGCCCGAGGAGCCAGCACAGATATGCAGTATTTT. Protein sequence: CASSEARGASTDMQYF. This chain connects TRBV2 to TRBJ2-3; D is unresolved. The CDR3 totals 16 residues. CDR1 and CDR2 (germline): SNHLY, FYNNEI.

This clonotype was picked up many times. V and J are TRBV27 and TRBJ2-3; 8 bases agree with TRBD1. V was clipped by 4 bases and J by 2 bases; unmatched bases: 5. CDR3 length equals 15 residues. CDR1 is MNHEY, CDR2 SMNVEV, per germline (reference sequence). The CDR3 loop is CASSSRGRATDTQYF. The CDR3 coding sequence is TGTGCCAGCAGTTCCAGGGGGCGCGCCACAGATACGCAGTATTTT.